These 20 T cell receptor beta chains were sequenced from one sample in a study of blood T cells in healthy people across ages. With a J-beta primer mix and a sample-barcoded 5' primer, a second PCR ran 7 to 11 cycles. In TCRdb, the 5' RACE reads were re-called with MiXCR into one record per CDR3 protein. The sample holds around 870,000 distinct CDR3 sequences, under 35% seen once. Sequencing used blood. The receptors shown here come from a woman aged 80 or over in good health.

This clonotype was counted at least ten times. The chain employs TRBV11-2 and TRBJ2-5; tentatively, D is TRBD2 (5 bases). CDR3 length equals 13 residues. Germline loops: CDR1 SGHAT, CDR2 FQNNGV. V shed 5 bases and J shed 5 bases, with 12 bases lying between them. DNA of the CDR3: TGTGCCAGCAGCCGTTCGGGGAAGGAGACCCAGTACTTC. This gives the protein CASSRSGKETQYF.

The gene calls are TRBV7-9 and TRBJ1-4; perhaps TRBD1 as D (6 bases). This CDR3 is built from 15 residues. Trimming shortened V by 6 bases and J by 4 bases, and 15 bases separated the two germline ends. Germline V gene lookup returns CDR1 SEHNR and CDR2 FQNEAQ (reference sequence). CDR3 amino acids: CASSLPAGDNEKLFF. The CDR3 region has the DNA TGTGCCAGCAGTTTACCCGCAGGGGATAATGAAAAACTGTTTTTT.

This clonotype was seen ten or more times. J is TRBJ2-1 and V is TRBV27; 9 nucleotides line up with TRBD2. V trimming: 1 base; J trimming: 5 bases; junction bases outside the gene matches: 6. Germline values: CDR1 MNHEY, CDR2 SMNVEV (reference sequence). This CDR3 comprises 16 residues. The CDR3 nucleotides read TGTGCCAGCAGTTTATGGGCTAGCGGGGCCAACAATGAGCAGTTCTTC. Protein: CASSLWASGANNEQFF.

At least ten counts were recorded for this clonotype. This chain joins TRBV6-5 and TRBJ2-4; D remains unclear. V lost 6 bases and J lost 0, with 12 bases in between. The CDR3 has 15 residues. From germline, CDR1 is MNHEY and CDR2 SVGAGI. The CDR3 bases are TGTGCCAGCAGCCCAGAGAGTAAAGCCAAAAACATTCAGTACTTC. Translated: CASSPESKAKNIQYF.

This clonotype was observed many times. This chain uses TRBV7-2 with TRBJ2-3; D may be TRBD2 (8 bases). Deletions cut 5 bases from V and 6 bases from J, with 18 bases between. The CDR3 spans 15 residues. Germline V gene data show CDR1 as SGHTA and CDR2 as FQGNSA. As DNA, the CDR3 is TGTGCCAGCAGCCCCCGACAGGGCGGGGGGGATACGCAGTATTTT. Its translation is CASSPRQGGGDTQYF.

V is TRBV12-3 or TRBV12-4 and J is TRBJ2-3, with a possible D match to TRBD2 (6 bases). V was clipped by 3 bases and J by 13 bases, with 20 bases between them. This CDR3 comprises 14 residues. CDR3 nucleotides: TGTGCCAGCAGTTTTAGCGGAAGCACAGATGCGGAGTATTTT. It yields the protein CASSFSGSTDAEYF.

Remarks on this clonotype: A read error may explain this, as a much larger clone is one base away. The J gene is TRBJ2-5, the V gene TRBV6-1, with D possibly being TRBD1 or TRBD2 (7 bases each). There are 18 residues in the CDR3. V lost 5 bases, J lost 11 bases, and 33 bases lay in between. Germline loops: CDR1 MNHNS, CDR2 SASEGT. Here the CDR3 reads CASSPRHLRQGGSYKQYF. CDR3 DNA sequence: TGTGCCAGCAGTCCGCGACATCTAAGACAGGGAGGGTCCTACAAGCAGTACTTC.

CDR3 DNA sequence: TGTGCCAGCAGCTCGACACCCAATCAGCCCCAGCATTTT. Translated: CASSSTPNQPQHF. J is TRBJ1-5 and V is TRBV7-2; D uncertain. Germline V gene lookup returns CDR1 SGHTA and CDR2 FQGNSA. This CDR3 is built from 13 residues. V was pared by 4 bases and J by 3 bases, with 7 bases between.

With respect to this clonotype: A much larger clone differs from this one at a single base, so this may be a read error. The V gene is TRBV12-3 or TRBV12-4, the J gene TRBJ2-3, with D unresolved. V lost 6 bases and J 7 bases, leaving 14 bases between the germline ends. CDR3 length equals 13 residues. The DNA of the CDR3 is TGTGCCAGCAGGGGCAGGACCGCTCATACGCAGTATTTT. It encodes CASRGRTAHTQYF.

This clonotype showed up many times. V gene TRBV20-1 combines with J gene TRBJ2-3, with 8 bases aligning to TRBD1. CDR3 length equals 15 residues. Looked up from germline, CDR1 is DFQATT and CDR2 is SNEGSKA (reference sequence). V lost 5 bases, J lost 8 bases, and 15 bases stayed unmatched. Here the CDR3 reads CSAPQTRAGQGTQYF. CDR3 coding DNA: TGCAGTGCTCCTCAGACGCGCGCCGGACAGGGTACGCAGTATTTT.

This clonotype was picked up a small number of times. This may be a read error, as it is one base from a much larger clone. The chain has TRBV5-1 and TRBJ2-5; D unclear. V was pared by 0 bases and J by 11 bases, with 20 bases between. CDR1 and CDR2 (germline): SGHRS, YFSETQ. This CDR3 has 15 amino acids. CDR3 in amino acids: CASSLGSGFANEQYF. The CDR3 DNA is TGCGCCAGCAGCTTGGGTTCCGGGTTCGCCAATGAGCAGTACTTC.

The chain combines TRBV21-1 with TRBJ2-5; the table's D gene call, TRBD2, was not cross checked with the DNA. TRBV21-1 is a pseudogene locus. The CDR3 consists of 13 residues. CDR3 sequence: CAGNHFRCQVQYF. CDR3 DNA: TGTGCCGGCAACCACTTCCGCTGTCAAGTCCAGTACTTC.

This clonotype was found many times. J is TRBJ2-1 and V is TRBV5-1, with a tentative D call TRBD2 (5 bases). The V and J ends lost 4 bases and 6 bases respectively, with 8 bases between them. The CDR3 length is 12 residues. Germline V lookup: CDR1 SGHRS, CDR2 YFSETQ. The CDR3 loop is CASSRGFNEQFF. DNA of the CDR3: TGCGCCAGCAGCCGGGGATTCAATGAGCAGTTCTTC.

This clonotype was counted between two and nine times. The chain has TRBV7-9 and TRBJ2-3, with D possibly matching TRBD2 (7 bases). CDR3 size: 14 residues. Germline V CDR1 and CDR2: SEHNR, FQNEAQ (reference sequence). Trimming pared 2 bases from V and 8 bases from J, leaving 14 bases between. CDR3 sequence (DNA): TGTGCCAGCAGCTTACGGGGGGCGGAGGGTACGCAGTATTTT. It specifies CASSLRGAEGTQYF.

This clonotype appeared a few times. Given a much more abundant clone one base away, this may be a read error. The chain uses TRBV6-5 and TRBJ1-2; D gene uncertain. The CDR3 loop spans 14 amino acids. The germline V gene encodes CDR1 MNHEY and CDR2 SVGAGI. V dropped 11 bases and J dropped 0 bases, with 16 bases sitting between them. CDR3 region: CAGNKRGPNYGYTF. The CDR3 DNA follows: TGTGCCGGCAACAAAAGAGGACCTAACTATGGCTACACCTTC.

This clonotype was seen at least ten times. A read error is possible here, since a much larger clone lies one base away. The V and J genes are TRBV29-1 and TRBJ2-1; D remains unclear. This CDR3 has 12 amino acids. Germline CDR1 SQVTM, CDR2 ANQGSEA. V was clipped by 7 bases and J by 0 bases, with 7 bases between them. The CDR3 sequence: CSGWSSYNEQFF. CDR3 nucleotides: TGCAGCGGGTGGAGCTCCTACAATGAGCAGTTCTTC.

The chain's CDR3 is CASSVAGAAYF. Written as DNA, the CDR3 is TGTGCCAGTAGTGTAGCGGGGGCTGCGTACTTC. The chain couples TRBV19 to TRBJ2-7; 9 nucleotides line up with TRBD2. The CDR3 covers 11 residues. Germline CDR1 is LNHDA and CDR2 is SQIVND (reference sequence). J gave up 12 bases and V 5 bases, and 5 bases lay outside the gene matches.

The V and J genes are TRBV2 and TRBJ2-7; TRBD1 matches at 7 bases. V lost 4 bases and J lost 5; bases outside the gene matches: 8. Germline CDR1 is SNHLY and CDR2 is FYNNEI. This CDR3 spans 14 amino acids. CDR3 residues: CASSGAVQGDEQYF. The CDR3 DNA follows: TGTGCCAGCAGTGGGGCGGTCCAGGGGGACGAGCAGTACTTC. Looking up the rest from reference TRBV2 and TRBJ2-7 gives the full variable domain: EPEVTQTPSHQVTQMGQEVILRCVPISNHLYFYWYRQILGQKVEFLVSFYNNEISEKSEIFDDQFSVERPDGSNFTLKIRSTKLEDSAMYFCASSGAVQGDEQYFGPGTRLTVT.

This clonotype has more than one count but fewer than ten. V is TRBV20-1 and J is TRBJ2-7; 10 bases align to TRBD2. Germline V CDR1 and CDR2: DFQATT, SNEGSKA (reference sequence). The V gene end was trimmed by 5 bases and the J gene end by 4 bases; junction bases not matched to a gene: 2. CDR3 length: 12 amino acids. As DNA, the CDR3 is TGCAGTGCTGGACTAGCGGAGTACGAGCAGTACTTC. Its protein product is CSAGLAEYEQYF.

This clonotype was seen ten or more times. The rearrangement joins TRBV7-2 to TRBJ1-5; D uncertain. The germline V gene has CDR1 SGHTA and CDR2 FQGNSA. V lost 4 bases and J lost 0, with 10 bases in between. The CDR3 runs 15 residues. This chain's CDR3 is CASSWTQDSNQPQHF. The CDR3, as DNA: TGTGCCAGCAGCTGGACCCAGGATAGCAATCAGCCCCAGCATTTT.